Reported below is one T cell receptor beta chain. What it recognizes is unknown. Preparation of TCR beta libraries was done by quantitative 5'-RACE with molecular barcodes. Via MiXCR, TCRdb re-called the 5' RACE reads, giving one row per CDR3 protein. Here the sample spans fewer than 250,000 distinct CDR3 sequences, around 18% being singletons. This entry comes from a study of CD8 T cells in ankylosing spondylitis. Regarding the study as a whole: Earlier work had already found some motif variants in reactive arthritis synovial fluid and blood. Matched synovial fluid from ankylosing spondylitis patients was reported to be enriched for disease-linked clones. A TCR beta motif made of under 10 highly homologous variants seemed typical of ankylosing spondylitis blood.

Deletions cut 3 bases from V and 5 bases from J, with 14 bases between. The CDR3 has 14 amino acids. CDR1 and CDR2 from the germline V gene are LNHNV and YYDKDF (reference sequence). Material: blood, either unsorted or a sorted T cell fraction (not recorded which). This clonotype was obtained from a male donor with ankylosing spondylitis. V gene TRBV15 combines with J gene TRBJ2-7; D might be TRBD1 or TRBD2, each matching 5 bases. CDR3 nucleotides: TGTGCCACCAGCAGTTCCGGGCTGGGGGACGAGCAGTACTTC. Protein: CATSSSGLGDEQYF.